This TCR beta chain is drawn from a study of PD-L1 blockade in urothelial cancer. Turning to the study itself: At 3 weeks (second dose) and 6 weeks after starting treatment, blood was analyzed.

Sequencing was performed with immunoSEQ multiplex PCR; in TCRdb, only in-frame clones are kept and a portion is missing. The profile covers 70,000 to 95,000 clones, with roughly 84% appearing a single time and roughly 2% taken by the ten largest. The CDR3 covers 14 residues. Germline CDR1 reads MNHNS; CDR2 reads SASEGT. V was pared by 11 bases and J by 5 bases, with 18 bases between. Time point meaning: pretreatment peripheral blood. This sequence joins TRBV6-1 and TRBJ1-4, with D possibly TRBD1 on 6 matching bases. Sequencing used PBMCs, obtained around atezolizumab (anti-PD-L1) treatment. This TCR came from a man aged 55 to 69 with urothelial cancer. The CDR3, as DNA: TGTGCCCTCCGAGAAGGGACACAGAATGAAAAACTGTTTTTT. Its protein is CALREGTQNEKLFF.